A selection of T cell receptor beta chains follows, all from one sample in a study of CD8+CD57+ T cells in acquired aplastic anemia. One entry per CDR3 protein results from TCRdb running MiXCR on the reads. This table holds fewer than 300,000 distinct CDR3 sequences, 82% found once. Sequenced input: sorted CD4+, CD8+, or CD8+CD57+ T cells (not recorded which) from PBMCs. The receptor source for this set is a human donor with aplastic anemia. The CDR3 runs from the conserved cysteine through the conserved F or W. A D gene is named only where the DNA matches it firmly. Size tells how often a clone was seen (once, few, many) or the class of an expanded clone, and some rows leave it out.

j_gene,abundance,v_gene,len,d_gene,CDR3aa,CDR3nt
TRBJ1-2,-,TRBV7-3,15,TRBD1,CVSSVGGPPYNEHTF,TGTGTCAGCAGCGTAGGGGGCCCACCGTACAATGAGCACACCTTC
TRBJ2-3,-,TRBV7-3,14,TRBD2,CASSLAGGSHEQYF,TGTGCCAGCAGCTTAGCGGGGGGGTCCCACGAGCAGTACTTT
TRBJ2-6,-,TRBV25-1,16,-,CASSPGMGTGANVLTF,TGTGCCAGCAGCCCAGGGATGGGAACTGGGGCCAACGTCCTGACTTTC
TRBJ2-1,once,TRBV10-1,13,-,CASRGGGSDAQFF,TGCGCCAGCAGGGGAGGGGGGAGCGATGCCCAGTTCTTC
TRBJ1-1,few,TRBV7-8,14,-,CASSLAGGPDTAYF,TGTGCCAGCAGCTTAGCGGGAGGGCCCGATACGGCGTACTTT
TRBJ2-3,-,TRBV24-1,13,-,CATLEGDTDAQYF,TGTGCCACCTTGGAAGGGGACACCGATGCGCAGTATTTT
TRBJ2-1,-,TRBV7-3,15,TRBD2,CASSHGGGSYHEQFF,TGTGCCAGCAGCCACGGGGGGGGCTCCTACCATGAGCAGTTCTTC
TRBJ2-7,-,TRBV2,13,TRBD1,CASSSTGGGEQHF,TGTGCCAGCAGTTCGACAGGGGGAGGCGAGCAGCACTTC
TRBJ1-5,-,TRBV11-3,16,-,CASSVDMAIGNQPQHF,TGTGCCAGCAGTGTAGATATGGCGATTGGCAATCAGCCCCAGCATTTT
TRBJ1-6,-,TRBV15,15,TRBD1,CATSARAGGNSPLHF,TGTGCCACCAGCGCCCGGGCAGGGGGGAATTCACCCCTCCACTTT
TRBJ2-1,-,TRBV20-1,17,TRBD2,CSARDPAGDRTYNEQFF,TGCAGTGCTAGAGATCCAGCGGGGGACCGAACCTACAATGAGCAGTTCTTC
TRBJ2-1,-,TRBV20-1,14,-,CSAIPPTSYNEQFF,TGCAGTGCTATCCCCCCCACGTCTTACAATGAGCAGTTCTTC
TRBJ2-3,-,TRBV11-1,13,-,CASSIGAADTQYF,TGCGCCAGCAGCATCGGGGCGGCAGATACGCAGTATTTT
TRBJ2-3,-,TRBV7-9,15,-,CASSLTSCSGDTQYF,TGTGCCAGCAGCTTAACTAGTTGCAGTGGGGATACGCAGTATTTT
TRBJ1-1,-,TRBV25-1,15,TRBD1,CASSVFDRVNTEAFF,TGTGCCAGCAGCGTGTTTGACAGGGTCAACACTGAAGCTTTCTTT
TRBJ2-1,few,TRBV11-3,13,-,CASSVGVTHEQFF,TGTGCCAGCAGCGTAGGGGTGACACATGAGCAGTTCTTC
TRBJ1-1,-,TRBV6-5,13,TRBD1,CASSELGQAPRRF,TGTGCCAGCAGTGAATTGGGACAGGCTCCCCGACGTTTT
TRBJ2-7,-,TRBV7-6,19,-,CASSSRPPGQVSAYYEQYF,TGTGCCAGCAGCTCGCGACCACCGGGACAAGTATCCGCGTACTACGAGCAGTACTTC
TRBJ2-1,-,TRBV28,13,-,CASRQISTGSLSF,TGTGCCAGCAGACAAATCTCGACGGGAAGTCTGTCCTTC
TRBJ2-1,-,TRBV5-6,12,-,CASSLEREEQFF,TGTGCCAGCAGCTTGGAGAGGGAGGAGCAGTTCTTC
TRBJ1-2,-,TRBV12-3/TRBV12-4,10,-,CASSCYGYTF,TGTGCCAGCAGTTGTTATGGCTACACCTTC
TRBJ2-7,-,TRBV4-3,16,TRBD1,CASSQEDRGLIDEQYF,TGCGCCAGCAGCCAAGAGGACAGGGGGCTTATCGACGAGCAGTACTTC
TRBJ2-7,-,TRBV2,14,TRBD1,CASSFGTGPHEQYF,TGTGCCAGCAGTTTTGGGACAGGGCCTCACGAGCAGTACTTC
TRBJ1-1,-,TRBV15,15,TRBD1,CASSGRTGMNTEAFF,TGTGCCAGCAGCGGACGGACAGGGATGAACACTGAAGCTTTCTTT
TRBJ2-1,once,TRBV11-2,13,-,CASSQGGNTEQFF,TGCGCCAGCAGCCAAGGGGGGAACACTGAGCAGTTCTTC
TRBJ2-3,-,TRBV7-9,14,-,CASSFPRGRDRDEF,TGTGCCAGCAGCTTTCCGAGAGGTCGCGATAGGGATGAGTTT
TRBJ1-2,few,TRBV7-8,16,-,CASSLHPDGPALSYTF,TGTGCCAGCAGCTTGCATCCAGACGGGCCCGCCCTTTCCTACACCTTC
TRBJ1-1,-,TRBV11-3,16,-,CASRCTPVVLNTEAFF,TGTGCCAGCAGATGCACTCCCGTCGTCTTGAACACTGAAGCTTTCTTT
TRBJ2-1,-,TRBV7-2,15,TRBD1,CASSIAGGAYYEHFF,TGTGCCAGCAGTATAGCAGGGGGCGCCTACTATGAGCACTTCTTC
TRBJ2-5,-,TRBV7-2,14,-,CASSLQQAYLRQTF,TGTGCCAGCAGCTTACAACAGGCTTATCTCCGCCAAACCTTC
TRBJ2-3,once,TRBV19,13,TRBD1,CASGTGGADTQYF,TGTGCCAGCGGGACAGGGGGCGCGGATACGCAGTATTTT
TRBJ1-6,-,TRBV14,14,-,CASSSDRNDSPVHF,TGTGCCAGCAGCTCGGACAGAAATGATTCACCCGTCCACTTT
TRBJ2-1,-,TRBV9,14,-,CASTGRTGGGEQFF,TGTGCCAGCACCGGGCGGACTGGGGGTGGCGAGCAGTTCTTC
TRBJ1-1,-,TRBV7-4,15,-,CASSLDLIGSSSAFF,TGTGCCAGCAGTTTGGATTTAATAGGGAGTTCTTCAGCCTTCTTT
TRBJ2-5,-,TRBV7-3,14,-,CAALGGRRPSTSGF,-
TRBJ2-3,-,TRBV7-9,15,-,CASSFTSRRGDTEYF,TGTGCCAGCAGCTTTACAAGCAGGAGGGGAGATACTGAGTATTTT
TRBJ2-1,-,TRBV11-1,19,TRBD2,CASSPEIGSGRRHVNEQFF,TGTGCCAGCAGTCCAGAAATAGGAAGCGGGAGGCGCCATGTTAATGAGCAGTTCTTC
TRBJ2-7,-,TRBV2,14,-,CATSDRVIDEEHDF,TGTGCCACCAGCGACCGGGTCATAGACGAGGAGCACGACTTC
TRBJ2-2,-,TRBV7-3,14,-,CASTTGVNAGELFF,TGTGCCAGCACAACCGGTGTAAACGCCGGGGAGCTGTTTTTT
TRBJ2-5,-,TRBV15,14,-,CATSRPSRQATQYF,TGTGCCACCAGCAGGCCTAGTCGGCAAGCGACCCAGTACTTC
TRBJ2-5,-,TRBV7-9,15,-,CASSLGNVTKETKYF,TGTGCCAGCAGCTTAGGCAACGTGACAAAAGAGACCAAGTACTTC
TRBJ2-7,-,TRBV9,14,-,CASSGGDRQGEQYF,TGTGCCAGCAGCGGGGGGGACCGACAGGGAGAGCAGTACTTC
TRBJ2-7,-,TRBV5-6,16,TRBD2,CASSLERAGGGYEQYF,TGTGCCAGCAGCTTGGAGAGGGCGGGGGGAGGCTACGAGCAGTACTTC
TRBJ1-6,-,TRBV7-8,16,-,CASSADPDSSTSPLHF,TGTGCCAGCAGCGCCGACCCCGACTCCTCTACTTCTCCCCTCCACTTT
TRBJ2-1,-,TRBV7-9,15,-,CASSLASATCSSSFF,TGTGCCAGCAGCTTAGCTAGCGCAACCTGCAGTTCTTCGTTCTTC
TRBJ2-3,-,TRBV5-4,14,-,CASSLGPRPDTQYF,TGTGCCAGCAGCTTGGGTCCCCGTCCCGATACGCAGTATTTT
TRBJ1-2,few,TRBV10-3,13,-,CAISESTGDGYTF,TGTGCCATCAGTGAGTCGACGGGAGATGGCTACACCTTC
TRBJ1-6,-,TRBV2,14,TRBD1,CASSAGGLNSPLHF,TGTGCCAGCAGTGCAGGGGGATTAAATTCACCCCTCCACTTT
TRBJ1-6,-,TRBV7-8,16,-,CASSLAGGGYTQHLHF,TGTGCCAGCAGCTTAGCGGGAGGCGGCTATACGCAACATCTCCACTTT
TRBJ2-5,-,TRBV5-1,14,-,CASSTAGEHETQYF,TGCGCCAGCAGCACGGCAGGGGAGCATGAGACCCAGTACTTC
TRBJ2-7,-,TRBV7-9,14,-,CASSAATGTYEQYF,TGTGCCAGCAGCGCCGCCACAGGGACCTACGAGCAGTACTTC
TRBJ2-7,-,TRBV9,14,-,CASSVFQSPTDQHF,TGTGCCAGCAGTGTCTTTCAGTCACCCACAGATCAGCACTTC
TRBJ2-3,once,TRBV5-6,16,-,CASSSLKPRVGDTQYF,TGTGCCAGCAGCTCACTTAAGCCGAGGGTTGGAGATACGCAGTATTTT
TRBJ2-5,-,TRBV7-9,14,-,CASSIEGVHGSTFF,TGTGCCAGCAGCATAGAGGGGGTCCATGGGTCCACCTTCTTC